This section outlines one T cell receptor (beta chain) sequence together with its context. No cognate antigen has been identified for it. No base qualities exist here, and no much larger clone lies one base off it. Libraries were constructed by 5' RACE. Sequencer: Illumina HiSeq 2500. A second roughly 7 to 11 cycle PCR used a sample-barcoded 5' primer and a J-beta primer mix. Each TCR beta cDNA molecule received a unique molecular identifier from a template-switch 5' adaptor carrying 12 random nucleotides. Each sample yielded at least 2.5 million CDR3-containing paired-end reads. First-strand cDNA synthesis was performed from all RNA using the Mint cDNA synthesis kit, with priming by a TRBC-specific oligonucleotide. All cDNA was treated with uracil-DNA glycosylase and then went through a first 18-cycle PCR with the universal primers M1SS and BC2_uni_R. Turning to the authors' computational methods: For normalization, 1 million high-quality reads were randomly selected from each sample, with every read carrying a distinct molecular identifier. Reads sharing molecular identifiers were discarded rather than binned into consensus sequences. MiTCR, set to a Q25 quality threshold and the strictest error-elimination algorithm, was used for CDR3 identification, clonotype clustering and error correction. Lower-bound total TCR beta diversity was estimated with a nonparametric unseen species model using Euler transformation. In TCRdb, the public reads were trimmed at Q25 with fastp and aligned with MiXCR, with productive beta chains retained. Under each unique CDR3 protein, matching rows form one entry showing the most common genes and DNA. These V and J calls derive from TCRdb rather than the authors' analysis. Counted in this sample were 1.5 million to 2 million distinct CDR3 sequences; roughly 28% of them appeared once. 7.7% of the sample is in the top ten clones.

These data belong to a study of blood T cells in healthy people across ages (dated by TCRdb to 2013 to 2016). Turning to the overall study: Template switching captured roughly one uniquely barcoded TCR beta cDNA molecule per two T cells in model experiments. Using deep sequencing normalized with unique cDNA molecular identifiers, the study measured how TCR beta repertoire diversity changes with age. The donors were split into four age groups: young (average around 17 years), middle-aged (roughly 42), aged (roughly 68) and long-lived (82). To avoid experimental bias, donors of different ages were randomly spread across the sequencing lanes. Using the same blood draw, the study looked at two additional independent replicas of 1 million unique cDNA reads for two donors, one aged 18 to 29 and the other aged 80 or older.

Results and caveats for the whole study, not just this receptor: Compared with the aged group, the long-lived group had more naive CD4+ T cells, fewer expanded clones and increased TCR diversity, suggesting age selection. Conclusive comparison of naive and antigen-experienced compartments was prevented by the profiling of bulk unsorted PBMCs. Observed TCR beta diversity correlated strongly with the percentage of naive T cells measured by flow cytometry. Because donor CMV infection status was unknown, age-related changes in expanded clonotypes were potentially confounded. Estimates of total diversity from one million sequenced T cells were regarded as lower bounds and underestimates. Observed TCR beta diversity per million T cells fell roughly linearly with age, and a significant reduction was already apparent by age around 40.

The approximately 40 donors, aged 6 to 90 years, were systemically healthy Caucasian individuals from Russia. Roughly 11 milliliters of peripheral blood were drawn from each donor into EDTA-treated Vacutainer tubes. Ficoll-Paque density-gradient centrifugation was used to isolate PBMCs, with at least 6.5 million per sample. Trizol reagent was used to extract total RNA from the PBMCs, yielding at least 5 micrograms per sample. The percentages of naive CD45RAhigh/CD27high T cells were determined by flow cytometry on a PBMC aliquot from every donor. Input material: blood. The clonotype was recovered from a woman aged 30 to 39 in good health.

The nucleotide sequence is TGCGCCAGCAGCCCCGACTGGTCAACCTTCCCGGGAACGCACGAGCAGTACTTC. Translated, this gives CASSPDWSTFPGTHEQYF. The chain employs TRBV5-1 and TRBJ2-7; the D segment could be TRBD2, given 5 matching bases. The cysteine opens and the phenylalanine closes a CDR3 of 18 amino acids. Just CDR3 DNA is preserved here, 54 bases in frame from base 1. CDR1 SGHRS and CDR2 YFSETQ are derived from the germline V gene. V loses 4 bases of germline sequence and J loses 5 bases, and the interval between the two ends is 28 bases.